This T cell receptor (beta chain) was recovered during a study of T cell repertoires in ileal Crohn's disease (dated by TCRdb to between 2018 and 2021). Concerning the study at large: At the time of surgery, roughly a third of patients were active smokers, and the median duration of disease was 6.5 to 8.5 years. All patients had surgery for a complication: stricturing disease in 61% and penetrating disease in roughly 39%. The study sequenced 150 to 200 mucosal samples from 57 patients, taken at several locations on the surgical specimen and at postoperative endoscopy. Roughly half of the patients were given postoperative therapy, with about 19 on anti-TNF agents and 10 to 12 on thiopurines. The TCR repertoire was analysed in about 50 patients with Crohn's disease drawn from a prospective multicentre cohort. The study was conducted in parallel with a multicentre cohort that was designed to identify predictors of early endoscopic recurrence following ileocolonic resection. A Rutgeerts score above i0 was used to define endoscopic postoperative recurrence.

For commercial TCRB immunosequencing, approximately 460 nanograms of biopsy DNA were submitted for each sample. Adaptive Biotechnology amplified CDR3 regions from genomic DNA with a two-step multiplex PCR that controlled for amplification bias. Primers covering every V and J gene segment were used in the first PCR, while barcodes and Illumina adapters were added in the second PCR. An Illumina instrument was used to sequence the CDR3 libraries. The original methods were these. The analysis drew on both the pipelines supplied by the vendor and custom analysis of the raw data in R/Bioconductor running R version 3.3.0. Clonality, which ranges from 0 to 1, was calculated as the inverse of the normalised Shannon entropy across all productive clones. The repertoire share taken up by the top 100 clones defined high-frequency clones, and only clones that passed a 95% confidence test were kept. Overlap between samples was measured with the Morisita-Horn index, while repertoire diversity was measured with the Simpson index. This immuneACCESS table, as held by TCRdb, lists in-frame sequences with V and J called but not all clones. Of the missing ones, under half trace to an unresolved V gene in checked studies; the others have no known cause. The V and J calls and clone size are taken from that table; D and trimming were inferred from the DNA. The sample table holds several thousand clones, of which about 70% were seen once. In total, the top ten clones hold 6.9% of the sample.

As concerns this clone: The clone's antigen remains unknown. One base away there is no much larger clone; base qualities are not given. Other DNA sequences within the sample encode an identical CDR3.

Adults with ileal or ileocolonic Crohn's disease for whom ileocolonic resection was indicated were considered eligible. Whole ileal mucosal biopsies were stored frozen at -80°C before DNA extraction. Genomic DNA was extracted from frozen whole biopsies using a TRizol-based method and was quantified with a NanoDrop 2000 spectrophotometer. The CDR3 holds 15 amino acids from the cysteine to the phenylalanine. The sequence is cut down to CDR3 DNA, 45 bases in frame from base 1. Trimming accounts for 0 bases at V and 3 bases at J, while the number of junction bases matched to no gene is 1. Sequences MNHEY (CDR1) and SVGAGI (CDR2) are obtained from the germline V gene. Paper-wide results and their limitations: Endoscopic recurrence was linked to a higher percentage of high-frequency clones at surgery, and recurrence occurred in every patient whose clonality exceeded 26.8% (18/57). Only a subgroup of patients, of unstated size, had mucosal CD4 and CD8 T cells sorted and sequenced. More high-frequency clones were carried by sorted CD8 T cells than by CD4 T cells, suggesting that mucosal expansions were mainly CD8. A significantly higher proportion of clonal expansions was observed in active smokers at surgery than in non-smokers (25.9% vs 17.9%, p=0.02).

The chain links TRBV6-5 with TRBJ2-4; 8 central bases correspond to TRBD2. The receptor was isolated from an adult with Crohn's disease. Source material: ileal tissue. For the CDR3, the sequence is CASSYSTSGKNIQYF. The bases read TGTGCCAGCAGTTACTCAACTAGCGGCAAAAACATTCAGTACTTC.